These T cell receptor beta chains were read from a single sample in a study of blood T cell repertoires in COVID-19. Sequencing was performed with immunoSEQ multiplex PCR; in TCRdb, only in-frame clones are kept and a portion is missing. The profile shows 150,000 to 200,000 clones, 60% to 85% of them singletons. The sample taken for sequencing was peripheral blood. Every receptor here comes from a man between 60 and 75 years old with active or convalescent COVID-19. The CDR3 runs from the conserved cysteine through the conserved F or W. Fields, in order: D gene, J gene, clone size, V gene, CDR3 protein, CDR3 DNA. The D gene is left open where the match is weak. Size values are once, few and many counts, or a class for expanded clones, and some rows have none.

>TRBD2|TRBJ2-1|-|TRBV7-3
CASSLTSGRAGEQFF
TGTGCCAGCAGCCTGACTAGCGGGAGGGCCGGTGAGCAGTTCTTC
>TRBD2|TRBJ2-7|-|TRBV11-1
CASSLMSSGTSYEQYF
TGTGCCAGCAGCTTAATGTCTAGCGGGACTTCCTACGAGCAGTACTTC
>-|TRBJ1-3|many|TRBV9
CASSVARDNSGNTIYF
TGTGCCAGCAGCGTGGCCCGGGACAACTCTGGAAACACCATATATTTT
>-|TRBJ2-1|-|TRBV27
CASSPFGGKQFF
TGTGCCAGCAGTCCGTTCGGGGGTAAGCAGTTCTTC
>TRBD1|TRBJ1-5|once|TRBV2
CASSLQGVSGNQPQHF
TGTGCCAGCAGTTTGCAGGGGGTATCGGGCAATCAGCCCCAGCATTTT
>TRBD1|TRBJ1-2|-|TRBV7-2
CASSPQAGGWYGYTF
TGTGCCAGCAGCCCCCAAGCAGGGGGCTGGTATGGCTACACCTTC
>-|TRBJ2-7|-|TRBV5-6
CASSLADEQYF
TGTGCCAGCAGCTTGGCAGACGAGCAGTACTTC
>-|TRBJ1-1|-|TRBV30
CAWGLRGEAFF
TGTGCCTGGGGCCTTAGAGGTGAAGCTTTCTTT
>TRBD1|TRBJ1-1|-|TRBV6-5
CASSRDRATEAFF
TGTGCCAGCAGCCGGGACAGGGCCACTGAAGCTTTCTTT
>-|TRBJ1-3|-|TRBV30
CAQKEGQIENTIYF
TGTGCCCAGAAGGAGGGTCAGATTGAAAACACCATATATTTT
>-|TRBJ2-7|-|TRBV29-1
CSVVGSSYEQYF
TGCAGCGTTGTAGGGAGCTCCTACGAGCAGTACTTC
>-|TRBJ1-5|-|TRBV5-5
CASSLGEGGLEYNQPQHF
TGTGCCAGCAGCTTGGGAGAGGGAGGACTGGAGTATAATCAGCCCCAGCATTTT
>-|TRBJ2-7|-|TRBV28
CASSYGTGFHYEQYF
TGTGCCAGCAGTTATGGTACCGGGTTTCACTACGAGCAGTACTTC
>-|TRBJ1-6|few|TRBV7-2
CASSLTVSPLHF
TGTGCCAGCAGCTTAACTGTTTCACCCCTCCACTTT
>-|TRBJ1-1|-|TRBV15
CATSKPGSFNTEAFF
TGTGCCACCAGTAAACCAGGCAGCTTCAACACTGAAGCTTTCTTT
>-|TRBJ2-5|-|TRBV19
CATRGSETQYF
TGTGCCACACGGGGGTCCGAGACCCAGTACTTC
>-|TRBJ1-1|-|TRBV6-5
CASRRAGNTEAFF
TGTGCCAGCAGGAGGGCGGGGAACACTGAAGCTTTCTTT